The 7 T cell receptor beta chains reported below all come from one sample, sequenced in a study of post-analysis software for immune sequencing data. Study-wide points: Included in a set of roughly five TRBV segments more frequent in patients than controls were TRBV5-6, TRBV5-1 and TRBV20-1.

Included in the TCR beta cDNA libraries were unique molecular identifiers. TCRdb processed the PCR reads anew with MiXCR; each CDR3 protein has one entry. Of about half a million distinct CDR3 sequences listed, less than 40% are singletons. These TCRs' antigens remain unknown. The sample comprised blood. The receptors shown here come from a girl aged 2-17 years with multiple sclerosis.

Remarks on this clonotype: The junction differs from germline at one of its ends, possibly a read error. The rearrangement uses TRBV5-6 and TRBJ2-7; tentatively, D is TRBD1 (6 bases). This CDR3 region has 13 residues. The V gene's germline CDR1 is SGHDT and CDR2 YYEEEE. CDR3 bases: TGTGTCAGCAGCTTGGGACAACCCTACGAGCAGTACTTC. Its translation is CVSSLGQPYEQYF.

This clonotype was seen only a few times. CDR3 residues: CASRERGNTGELFF. The CDR3 DNA is TGCGCCAGTAGGGAGCGGGGGAACACCGGGGAGCTGTTTTTT. The rearrangement uses TRBV10-2 and TRBJ2-2; 7 bases line up with TRBD2. The V gene end was trimmed by 9 bases and the J gene end by 1 base; junction bases not matched to a gene: 5. Per germline, CDR1 WSHSY and CDR2 SAAADI. The CDR3 runs to 14 residues.

The V and J genes are TRBV24-1 and TRBJ2-6; D is ambiguous. Germline V lookup: CDR1 KGHDR, CDR2 SFDVKD. The CDR3 totals 17 residues. The germline V and J ends were trimmed by 3 bases and 0 bases, with 11 bases remaining between them. The CDR3 loop reads CATSDLPAHSGANVLTF. CDR3 coding DNA: TGTGCCACCAGTGATCTCCCTGCGCACTCTGGGGCCAACGTCCTGACTTTC.

The chain has TRBV20-1 and TRBJ2-3; weak D call: TRBD2 (6 bases). V was cut by 4 bases and J by 8 bases, with 10 bases left in between. Per the germline V gene, CDR1 is DFQATT and CDR2 is SNEGSKA (reference sequence). The CDR3 contains 11 residues. For the CDR3, the DNA is TGCAGTGCTAAGGAGGGAGGTACGCAGTATTTT. Its protein is CSAKEGGTQYF.

The chain combines TRBV12-3 or TRBV12-4 with TRBJ2-4, with TRBD1 matching over 7 bases. With 2 bases clipped from V and 8 bases from J, the junction kept 6 bases outside the gene matches. The CDR3 spans 14 residues. DNA for the CDR3: TGTGCCAGCAGTTTAAGCCCCCAGGGGGACATTCAGTACTTC. This gives the protein CASSLSPQGDIQYF.

The rearrangement links TRBV4-2 to TRBJ2-2; D perhaps matches TRBD2 (5 bases). V lost 0 bases and J lost 6, with 8 bases in between. The CDR3 totals 14 residues. Germline loops: CDR1 LGHNA, CDR2 YNFKEQ. The CDR3 protein is CASSQDGGAGELFF. As DNA, the CDR3 is TGTGCCAGCAGCCAAGATGGAGGTGCCGGGGAGCTGTTTTTT.

For this clonotype: One base away lies a much larger clone, so this may be a sequencing read error. The chain is built from TRBV29-1 and TRBJ2-4, with D possibly TRBD1 on 5 matching bases. Germline V gene data show CDR1 as SQVTM and CDR2 as ANQGSEA. V dropped 7 bases and J dropped 13 bases, with 17 bases sitting between them. This CDR3 region has 11 residues. This CDR3 is CSATGDHVQYF. As DNA, the CDR3 is TGCAGCGCAACAGGTGACCACGTGCAGTACTTC.